The clone carrying this T cell receptor beta chain came up many times. The record originates from a study of glioma-infiltrating T cells. Amplification of TCR alpha and beta CDR3 regions from RNA used iRepertoire nested multiplex PCR. TCRdb called the multiplex PCR reads again in MiXCR, with one record for every CDR3 protein. The data hold around 170,000 distinct CDR3 sequences, with around 40% observed a single time. This receptor was taken from a human donor with low-grade glioma or glioblastoma, undergoing nonglioma brain surgery, or in good health (not recorded which). Sequences were obtained from glioma tissue, nonneoplastic brain tissue, or PBMCs (not recorded which).

The CDR3 sequence is CASSYGAGSSYEAFF. The CDR3 DNA reads as TGTGCCAGCAGTTACGGGGCAGGCTCATCCTATGAAGCTTTCTTT. The chain has TRBV6-6 and TRBJ1-1, with a possible D match to TRBD1 (5 bases). Germline V CDR1 and CDR2: MNHNY, SVGAGI (reference sequence). This CDR3 is built from 15 residues. Trimming pared 2 bases from V and 7 bases from J, leaving 17 bases between.